This T cell receptor (beta chain) stems from a study of cytomegalovirus exposure and HLA in healthy donors. Study-wide results and caveats: HLA restriction was apparent for most CMV-associated TCR beta chains in a later analysis. Reports indicate that TCR beta sequences accurately predicted the HLA-A and HLA-B alleles of most subjects. An ancestry cluster, one associated with Asian ancestry, reportedly showed fewer N-insertions than the approximately 650-donor mean in a later analysis. In presence/absence analyses, roughly uniform sequencing depth across donors was assumed.

The CDR3 is 14 amino acids. Germline V gives CDR1 SGHDT, CDR2 YYEEEE. The V end was cut by 1 base, the J end by 2 bases, with 10 bases between. A multiplex PCR was run with 60 Vbeta primers and 13 Jbeta primers. Clones were sequenced by immunoSEQ multiplex PCR, and TCRdb holds only the in-frame ones, with some missing. The data hold about 120,000 clones, with roughly 9.9% observed a single time. Only a few counts were recorded for this clone. Antigen unknown. This TCR was recovered from a man between 25 and 39 years old in good health and CMV-seronegative. V and J are TRBV5-6 and TRBJ2-7; a possible D gene is TRBD2 (6 bases). The specimen was PBMCs. CDR3 in amino acids: CASSLSLAPYEQYF. CDR3 nucleotide sequence: TGTGCCAGCAGCTTGTCACTAGCCCCCTACGAGCAGTACTTC.